This T cell receptor beta chain was recovered during a study of T-cell memory formation after mild COVID-19 (dated by TCRdb to the early 2020s). In terms of the full investigation: TCR sequence clusters from the two donors were largely donor specific. Longitudinal TCRalpha and TCRbeta repertoire sequencing tracked T-cell clones expanding and contracting after mild COVID-19 in two donors. The cohort was made up of two young adult volunteers, one female and one male, who were previously healthy.

The sample was run on an Illumina NovaSeq 6000. cDNA libraries for TCRalpha and TCRbeta were prepared by 5'RACE using constant-segment primers, with sample barcodes and unique molecular identifiers added. RNA was extracted from every sample with Trizol reagent. Libraries were amplified in two PCR steps, with a second sample barcode and Illumina TruSeq adapters added in the second step. Sequencing of the libraries was done on an Illumina NovaSeq, producing 2 x 150 bp paired-end reads. As for the authors' bioinformatics: With migec v1.2.7, reads were demultiplexed and then collapsed into UMI-guided consensus sequences. With mixcr v2.1.11, UMI consensuses were aligned to TRA and TRB V and J templates and assembled into clonotypes. A clonotype was counted as expanded or contracted only if both edgeR and NoisET called the change significant, with noise models trained on biological replicates. For edgeR calls, the cutoffs were a false discovery rate-adjusted p below 0.01 and a log2 fold-change threshold of 1. As an exploratory analysis of dynamics, max-normalized trajectories of the 1000 most abundant clonotypes were examined by PCA with hierarchical clustering. Separately sequenced CD4+ and CD8+ repertoires were used to assign the CD4 or CD8 phenotype of responding clones. TCRdb itself trimmed the public reads at Q25 with fastp, ran MiXCR and retained productive beta chains. Every CDR3 protein is listed once, alongside the most common genes and DNA of its rows. For this entry, the V and J calls and clone size follow TCRdb and not the study's own pipeline. Here the sample has 200,000 or so distinct CDR3 sequences; approximately 16% occur a single time. Jointly, the top ten make up 2.4% of the sample.

Here is what the overall study found, with its caveats: Only two mild cases were covered by the study, and larger cohorts that include severe cases with pre-infection samples were considered necessary. Contracting CD4+ clones turned up mainly in the CM and EM memory subsets, whereas EMRA was where CD8+ clones were enriched. Some responding clones were detected in pre-infection memory, suggesting pre-existing cross-reactive memory T cells joined the SARS-CoV-2 response. SARS-CoV-2 specificity of the second-wave clones peaking on day 37 was not confirmed. From day 15 to 85, contracting clones showed balanced CD4/CD8 phenotypes, whereas a second wave of clones that expanded from day 15 to 37 leaned towards CD4+.

Note on this clonotype: It has no known antigen specificity. Base qualities are not recorded, but no much larger clone differs from it by a single base.

V and J are trimmed by 3 bases and 5 bases, and the gene matches miss 12 bases of the junction. The germline V gene specifies SGDLS as CDR1 and YYNGEE as CDR2. The CDR3 starts with the cysteine, ends with the phenylalanine, and has 16 residues. Only the CDR3 DNA stays, 48 bases, in frame from base 1. Ficoll-Paque density gradient centrifugation was used to isolate PBMCs. Sequenced sample: PBMCs or a T cell subset sorted from them (not recorded which). Rearrangement joined TRBV9 to TRBJ2-3; TRBD2 fits 7 bases in the junction. This TCR came from an adult woman who had mild COVID-19 (a few samples of this study predate the infection). The sample titles of this study are shuffled in the database, so cell type and time point are left out; the donor was told from shared clones. At the DNA level, the sequence is TGTGCCAGCAGCGGGCGCTCTAGAGGGAGGGGAGATACGCAGTATTTT. It translates as CASSGRSRGRGDTQYF.